The entry that follows covers one T cell receptor beta chain sequence. The antigen is undetermined. This specimen comes from a study of T cell clusters in autoimmune cytopenias. Study summary: Per sample, median TRB depth was approximately 54,000 reads, yielding a median 2,350 distinct clonotypes.

Each sample's input was 200 to 250 ng genomic DNA, 30,000 to 45,000 genome equivalents. Overall study results and limits: Clustering suggested that physiological T cell clusters were missing in primary autoimmune cytopenia patients. The T cell clusters came from computational analysis alone and lack functional validation. The cluster-lack signature was not seen for secondary cytopenia versus chronic lymphocytic leukemia.

TRB was amplified by touch-down multiplex PCR, primer pools A and B combined. TCRdb re-called the multiplex PCR reads; one entry per CDR3 protein, DNA not given. The table counts about 3,200 distinct CDR3 sequences; under 30% lies in the top ten. The sequence was collected from a human donor with an autoimmune cytopenia or autoimmune hepatitis (not recorded which). What was sequenced was peripheral blood.

CDR3: CASSLTPRGGANVLTF. V gene TRBV7-2 combines with J gene TRBJ2-6; TCRdb names TRBD1, which stays unverified in the absence of DNA. Germline CDR1 and CDR2: SGHTA and FQGNSA. The CDR3 is made up of 16 amino acids.